This TCR beta chain was identified in a study of CD8 T cells in ankylosing spondylitis. V shed 6 bases, J shed 5 bases, and the junction held 11 bases outside the gene matches. The germline CDR1 and CDR2 sequences are MNHEY and SVGEGT. This CDR3 contains 15 residues. Quantitative 5'-RACE was performed with molecular barcodes, and it yielded the TCR beta libraries. TCRdb re-called the 5' RACE reads with MiXCR, one entry per CDR3 protein. The data contain about 240,000 distinct CDR3 sequences, approximately 8% of them singletons. In its sample, this clonotype was seen many times. Its matching antigen is unknown. Study findings and constraints: Several of the motif variants were reported before in synovial fluid and blood from reactive arthritis. Fewer than ten highly homologous variants made up a TCR beta motif that seemed to typify ankylosing spondylitis blood. Matched ankylosing spondylitis synovial fluid reportedly contained a significantly enriched population of disease-linked clones.

The genes are TRBV6-2 or TRBV6-3 and TRBJ2-3; TRBD1 aligns across 7 bases. The sequence came from a female donor with ankylosing spondylitis or in good health (not recorded which). Material for sequencing was blood, either unsorted or a sorted T cell fraction (not recorded which). In DNA form, the CDR3 reads TGTGCCAGCAGCGGACCCGACAGGGTGGTAGATACGCAGTATTTT. Its protein is CASSGPDRVVDTQYF.